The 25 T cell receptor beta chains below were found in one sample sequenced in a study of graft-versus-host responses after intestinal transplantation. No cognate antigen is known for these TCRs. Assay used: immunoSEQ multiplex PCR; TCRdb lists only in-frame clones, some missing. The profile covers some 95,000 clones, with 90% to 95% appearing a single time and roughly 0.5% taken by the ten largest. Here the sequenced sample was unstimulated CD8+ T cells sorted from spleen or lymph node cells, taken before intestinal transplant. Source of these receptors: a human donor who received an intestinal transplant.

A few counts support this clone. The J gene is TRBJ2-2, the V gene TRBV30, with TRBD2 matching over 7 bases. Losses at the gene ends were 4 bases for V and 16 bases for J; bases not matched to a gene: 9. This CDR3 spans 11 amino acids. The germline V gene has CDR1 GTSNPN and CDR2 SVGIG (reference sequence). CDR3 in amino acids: CAWTDGGLRFF. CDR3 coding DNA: TGTGCCTGGACCGACGGGGGGTTGAGGTTTTTT.

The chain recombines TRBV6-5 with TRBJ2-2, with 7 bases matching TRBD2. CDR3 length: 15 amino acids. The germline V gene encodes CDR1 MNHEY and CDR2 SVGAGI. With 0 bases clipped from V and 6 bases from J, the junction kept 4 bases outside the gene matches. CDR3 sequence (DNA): TGTGCCAGCAGTTACTCGGCGGGAGTCCCCGGGGAGCTGTTTTTT. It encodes CASSYSAGVPGELFF.

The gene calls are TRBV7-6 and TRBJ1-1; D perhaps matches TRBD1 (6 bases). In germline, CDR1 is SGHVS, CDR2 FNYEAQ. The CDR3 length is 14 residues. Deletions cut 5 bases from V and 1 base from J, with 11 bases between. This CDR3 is CASSTRQANTEAFF. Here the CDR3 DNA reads TGTGCCAGCAGCACCCGACAGGCGAACACTGAAGCTTTCTTT.

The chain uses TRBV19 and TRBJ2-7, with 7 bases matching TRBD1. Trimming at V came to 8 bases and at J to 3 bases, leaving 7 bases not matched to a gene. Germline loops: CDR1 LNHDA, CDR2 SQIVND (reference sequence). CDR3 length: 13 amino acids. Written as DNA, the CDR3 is TGTGCCAGTTCGCCGGGACAGAGCTACGAGCAGTACTTC. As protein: CASSPGQSYEQYF.

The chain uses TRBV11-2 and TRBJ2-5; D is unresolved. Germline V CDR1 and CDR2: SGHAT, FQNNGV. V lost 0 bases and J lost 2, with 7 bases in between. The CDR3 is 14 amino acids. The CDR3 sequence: CASSLEASQETQYF. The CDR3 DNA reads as TGTGCCAGCAGCTTAGAAGCGAGTCAAGAGACCCAGTACTTC.

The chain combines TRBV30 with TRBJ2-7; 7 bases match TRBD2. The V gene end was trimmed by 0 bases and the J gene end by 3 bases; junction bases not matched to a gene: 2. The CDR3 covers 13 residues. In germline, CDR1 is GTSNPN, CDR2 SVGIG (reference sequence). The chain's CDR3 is CAWSVGGGYEQYF. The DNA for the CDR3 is TGTGCCTGGAGTGTGGGGGGGGGCTACGAGCAGTACTTC.

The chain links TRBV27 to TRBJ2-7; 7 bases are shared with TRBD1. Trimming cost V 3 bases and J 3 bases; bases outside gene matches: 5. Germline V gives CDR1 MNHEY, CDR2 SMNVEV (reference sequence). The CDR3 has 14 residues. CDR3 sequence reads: CASSFGQGDYEQYF. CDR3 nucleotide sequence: TGTGCCAGCAGTTTTGGTCAGGGGGACTACGAGCAGTACTTC.

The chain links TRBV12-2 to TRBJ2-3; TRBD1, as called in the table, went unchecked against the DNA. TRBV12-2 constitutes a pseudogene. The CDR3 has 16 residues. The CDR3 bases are TGTGCAAGTCGCTTAGAACAGGGGGGGAGCACAGATACGCAGTATTTT. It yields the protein CASRLEQGGSTDTQYF.

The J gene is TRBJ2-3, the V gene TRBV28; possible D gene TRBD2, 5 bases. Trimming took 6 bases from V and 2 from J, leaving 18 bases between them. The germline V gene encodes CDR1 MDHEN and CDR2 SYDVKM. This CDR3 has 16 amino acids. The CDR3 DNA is TGTGCCAGCAGCCTTGGGCCGCGGGCCTACACAGATACGCAGTATTTT. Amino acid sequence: CASSLGPRAYTDTQYF.

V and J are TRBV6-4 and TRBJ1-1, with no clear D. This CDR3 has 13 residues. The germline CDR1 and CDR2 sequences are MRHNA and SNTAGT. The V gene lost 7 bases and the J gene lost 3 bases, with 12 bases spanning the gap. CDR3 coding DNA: TGTGCCAGCATTACTCACAGAGACACTGAAGCTTTCTTT. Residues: CASITHRDTEAFF.

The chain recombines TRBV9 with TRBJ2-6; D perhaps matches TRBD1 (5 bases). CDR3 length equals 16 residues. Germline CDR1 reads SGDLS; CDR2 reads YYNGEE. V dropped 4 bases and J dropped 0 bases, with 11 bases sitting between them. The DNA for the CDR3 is TGTGCCAGCAGCTCACAGGTTTACTCTGGGGCCAACGTCCTGACTTTC. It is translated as CASSSQVYSGANVLTF.

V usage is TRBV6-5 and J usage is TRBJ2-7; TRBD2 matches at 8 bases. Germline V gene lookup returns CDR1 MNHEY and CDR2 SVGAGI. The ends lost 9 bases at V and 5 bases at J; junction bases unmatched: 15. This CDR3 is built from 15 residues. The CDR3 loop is CASTSTSGLGDEQYF. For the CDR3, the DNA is TGTGCCAGTACGTCCACTAGCGGTTTGGGGGACGAGCAGTACTTC.

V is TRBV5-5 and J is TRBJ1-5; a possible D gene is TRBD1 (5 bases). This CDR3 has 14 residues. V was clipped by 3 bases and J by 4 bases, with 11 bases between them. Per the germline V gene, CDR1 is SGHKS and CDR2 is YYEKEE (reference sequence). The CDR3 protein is CASSYDRTNQPQHF. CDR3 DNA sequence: TGTGCCAGCAGCTACGACAGAACGAATCAGCCCCAGCATTTT.

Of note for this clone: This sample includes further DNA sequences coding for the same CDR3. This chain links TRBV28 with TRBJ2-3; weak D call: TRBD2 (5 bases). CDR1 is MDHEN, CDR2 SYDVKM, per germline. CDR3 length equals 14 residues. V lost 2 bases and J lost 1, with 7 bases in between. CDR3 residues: CASSLAGRTDTQYF. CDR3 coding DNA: TGTGCCAGCAGTTTAGCGGGCCGCACAGATACGCAGTATTTT.

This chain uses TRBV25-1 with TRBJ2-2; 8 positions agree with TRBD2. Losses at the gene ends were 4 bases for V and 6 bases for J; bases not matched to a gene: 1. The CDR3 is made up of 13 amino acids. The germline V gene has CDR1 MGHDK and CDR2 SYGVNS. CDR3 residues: CASSGGRPGELFF. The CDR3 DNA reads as TGTGCCAGCAGTGGCGGGAGGCCCGGGGAGCTGTTTTTT.

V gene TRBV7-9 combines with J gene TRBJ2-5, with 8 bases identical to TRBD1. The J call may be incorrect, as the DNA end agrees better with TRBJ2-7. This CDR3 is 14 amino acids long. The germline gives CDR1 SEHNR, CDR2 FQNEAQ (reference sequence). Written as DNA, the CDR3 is TGTGCCAGCAGCGCAGGGGGCGCCTCCTACGAGCAGTACTTC. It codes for CASSAGGASYEQYF.

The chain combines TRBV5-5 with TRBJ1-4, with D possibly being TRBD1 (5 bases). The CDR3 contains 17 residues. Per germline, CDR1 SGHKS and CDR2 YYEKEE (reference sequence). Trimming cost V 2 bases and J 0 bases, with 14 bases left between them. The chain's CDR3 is CASSFEQGLATNEKLFF. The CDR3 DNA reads TGTGCCAGCAGCTTCGAGCAGGGACTCGCAACTAATGAAAAACTGTTTTTT.

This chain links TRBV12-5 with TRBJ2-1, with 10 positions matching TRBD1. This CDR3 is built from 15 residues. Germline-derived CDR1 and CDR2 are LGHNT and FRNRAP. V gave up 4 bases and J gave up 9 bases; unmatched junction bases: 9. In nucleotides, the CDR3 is TGTGCTAGTGGTTGGTCGGACAGGGGGATAGGTGAGCAGTTCTTC. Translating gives CASGWSDRGIGEQFF.

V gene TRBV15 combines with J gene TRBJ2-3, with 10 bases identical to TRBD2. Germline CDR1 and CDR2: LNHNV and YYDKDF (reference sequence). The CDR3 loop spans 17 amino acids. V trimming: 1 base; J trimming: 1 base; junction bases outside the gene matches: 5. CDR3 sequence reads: CATSRGAGTSGTDTQYF. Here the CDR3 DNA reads TGTGCCACCAGCAGAGGGGCCGGGACTAGCGGCACAGATACGCAGTATTTT.

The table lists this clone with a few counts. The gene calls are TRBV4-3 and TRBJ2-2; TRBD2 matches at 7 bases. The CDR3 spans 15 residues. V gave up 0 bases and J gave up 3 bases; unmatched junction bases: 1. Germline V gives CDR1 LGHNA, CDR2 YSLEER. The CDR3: CASSQDRGDTGELFF. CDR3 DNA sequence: TGCGCCAGCAGCCAAGATCGGGGGGACACCGGGGAGCTGTTTTTT.

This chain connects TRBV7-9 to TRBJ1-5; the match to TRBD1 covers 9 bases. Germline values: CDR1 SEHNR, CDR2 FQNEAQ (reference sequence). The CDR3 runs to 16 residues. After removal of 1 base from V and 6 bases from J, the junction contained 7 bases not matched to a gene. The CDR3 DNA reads TGTGCCAGCAGCTTAGTGGGGACAGGGTGGAGTCAGCCCCAGCATTTT. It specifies CASSLVGTGWSQPQHF.

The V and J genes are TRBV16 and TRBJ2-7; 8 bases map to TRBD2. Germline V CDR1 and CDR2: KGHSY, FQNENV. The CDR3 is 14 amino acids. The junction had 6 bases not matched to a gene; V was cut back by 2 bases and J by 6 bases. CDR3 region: CASSQAGGYGEQYF. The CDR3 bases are TGTGCCAGCAGCCAAGCGGGAGGCTACGGCGAGCAGTACTTC. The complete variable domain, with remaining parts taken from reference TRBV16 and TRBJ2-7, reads GEEVAQTPKHLVRGEGQKAKLYCAPIKGHSYVFWYQQVLKNEFKFLISFQNENVFDETGMPKERFSAKCLPNSPCSLEIQATKLEDSAVYFCASSQAGGYGEQYFGPGTRLTVT.

The CDR3 here is CASSPRNNEKLFF. The CDR3 DNA reads TGCGCCAGCAGCCCCAGGAACAATGAAAAACTGTTTTTT. The V and J genes are TRBV4-1 and TRBJ1-4; D ambiguous. V dropped 4 bases and J dropped 5 bases, with 8 bases sitting between them. This CDR3 has 13 amino acids. Germline-derived CDR1 and CDR2 are MGHRA and YSYEKL.

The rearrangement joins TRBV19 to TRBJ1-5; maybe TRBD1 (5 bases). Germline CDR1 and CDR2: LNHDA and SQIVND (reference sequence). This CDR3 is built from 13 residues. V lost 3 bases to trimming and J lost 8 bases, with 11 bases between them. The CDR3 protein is CASSIAGGEPQHF. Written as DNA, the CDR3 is TGTGCCAGTAGTATCGCCGGAGGGGAGCCCCAGCATTTT.

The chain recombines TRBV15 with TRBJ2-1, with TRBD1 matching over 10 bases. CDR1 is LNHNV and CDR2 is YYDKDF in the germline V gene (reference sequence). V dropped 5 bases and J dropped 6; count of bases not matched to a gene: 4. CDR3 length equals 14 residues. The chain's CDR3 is CATSGTGVFNEQFF. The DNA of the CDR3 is TGTGCCACCAGCGGGACAGGGGTATTCAATGAGCAGTTCTTC. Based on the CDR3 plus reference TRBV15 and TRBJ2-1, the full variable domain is DAMVIQNPRYQVTQFGKPVTLSCSQTLNHNVMYWYQQKSSQAPKLLFHYYDKDFNNEADTPDNFQSRRPNTSFCFLDIRSPGLGDTAMYLCATSGTGVFNEQFFGPGTRLTVL.